This T cell receptor beta chain was profiled in a study of OX40 agonist ivuxolimab in advanced cancers. Study as a whole: Ivuxolimab is a fully human IgG2 antibody that activates OX40 (CD134). Therapy given before enrollment (anti-PD-1, anti-PD-L1 or anti-CTLA-4) was allowed, and around 40% had some.

This CDR3 has 13 amino acids. Germline CDR1 reads SGHVS; CDR2 reads FNYEAQ. V lost 1 base, J lost 4 bases, and 7 bases lay in between. Notes on this clone: Its antigen is currently unknown.

Regarding the study as a whole: Low clonal expansion, among the lowest seen, marked partial responders at 0.1-3.0 mg/kg.

The protocol was immunoSEQ multiplex PCR, while the TCRdb copy is restricted to in-frame clones and leaves out a portion. The sample includes 31,000 or so clones, around nine tenths of them seen just once. The chain employs TRBV7-6 and TRBJ1-2; no clear D gene. This TCR was recovered from an adult with an advanced solid tumor such as melanoma, head and neck, liver or kidney cancer. The sequencing here drew on CD4+ or CD8+ T cells sorted from blood, taken in a trial of the OX40 agonist ivuxolimab. CDR3 DNA: TGTGCCAGCAGCTTAGGCCCGAGCTATGGCTACACCTTC. Translating it yields CASSLGPSYGYTF.